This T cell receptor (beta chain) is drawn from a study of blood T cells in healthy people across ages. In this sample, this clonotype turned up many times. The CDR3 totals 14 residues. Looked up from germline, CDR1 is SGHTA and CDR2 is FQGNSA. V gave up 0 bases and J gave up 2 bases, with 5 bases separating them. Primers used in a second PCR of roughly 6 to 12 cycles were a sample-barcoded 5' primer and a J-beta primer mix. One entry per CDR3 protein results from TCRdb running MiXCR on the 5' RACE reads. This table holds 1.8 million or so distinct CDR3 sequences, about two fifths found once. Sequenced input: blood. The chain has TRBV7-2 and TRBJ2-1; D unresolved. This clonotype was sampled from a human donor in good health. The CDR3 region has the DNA TGTGCCAGCAGCTTAGCTGGGACCTACAATGAGCAGTTCTTC. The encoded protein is CASSLAGTYNEQFF.